A selection of T cell receptor beta chains follows, all from one sample in a study of blood T cell dynamics during melanoma immunotherapy. Generated by immunoSEQ multiplex PCR, the TCRdb table keeps only in-frame clones and is missing some. The sample holds 11,000 or so clones, approximately 87% seen once. Sequencing was performed on blood, taken from a patient treated with checkpoint blockade. The receptors come from a human donor with melanoma. The CDR3 runs from the conserved cysteine through the conserved F or W. Fields, in order: D gene, V gene, clone size, J gene, CDR3 DNA, CDR3 protein. A D gene is named only where the DNA matches it firmly. Part of the rows lack a size; the others show once, few, many or a class for expanded clones.

>NA|TRBV5-4|few|TRBJ1-1
TGTGCCAGCAGCCCGGGACACTACACTGAAGCTTTCTTT
CASSPGHYTEAFF
>NA|TRBV25-1|NA|TRBJ2-1
TGTGCCAGCAGTCATCTGCAGTACGGGAGCTCCTACAATGAGCAGTTCTTC
CASSHLQYGSSYNEQFF
>NA|TRBV5-1|NA|TRBJ1-6
TGCGCCAGCAGACGTCGAGACAGGTCCTATAATTCACCCCTCCACTTT
CASRRRDRSYNSPLHF
>NA|TRBV14|NA|TRBJ1-1
TGTGCCAGCAGCCAAGATGGCAGGGCCAACACTGAAGCTTTCTTT
CASSQDGRANTEAFF
>NA|TRBV4-2|once|TRBJ2-3
TGTGCCAGCAGCCAAGATCGTAGGCGGGAGCAGTATTTT
CASSQDRRREQYF
>NA|TRBV28|NA|TRBJ2-1
TGTGCCAGCAGTTTGGGAACGGTGGGTGAGCAGTTCTTC
CASSLGTVGEQFF
>TRBD1|TRBV25-1|NA|TRBJ1-6
TGTGCCAGCAGTCCTGGGACAGGGCATAATTCACCCCTCCACTTT
CASSPGTGHNSPLHF
>TRBD1|TRBV6-1|NA|TRBJ1-1
TGTGCCACCCGACAGGGAGGTAAGAGGAACACTGAAGCTTTCTTT
CATRQGGKRNTEAFF
>NA|TRBV5-1|NA|TRBJ2-5
TGCGCCAGCAGCGGGGGACAATTCCAAGAGACCCAGTACTTC
CASSGGQFQETQYF
>NA|TRBV7-5|NA|TRBJ1-2
TGTGCCAGAAGCTTAGCCAGGGGGATAGTCTATGGCTACACCTTC
CARSLARGIVYGYTF
>TRBD1|TRBV29-1|NA|TRBJ2-1
TGCAGCGTTTATAGACAGGGGATTTATGAGCAGTTCTTC
CSVYRQGIYEQFF
>NA|TRBV30|NA|TRBJ2-2
TGTGCCTGGAGTGTAGAACGCACCGGGGAGCTGTTTTTT
CAWSVERTGELFF
>TRBD1|TRBV9|NA|TRBJ2-6
TGTGCCAGCAGCGCTAACAGGGGGCAAAACTCTGGGGCCAACGTCCTGACTTTC
CASSANRGQNSGANVLTF
>NA|TRBV4-1|few|TRBJ1-5
TGCGCCAGCGCTCTTTCAGGCCAGGGAGCCGATCAGCCCCAGCATTTT
CASALSGQGADQPQHF
>NA|TRBV27|NA|TRBJ2-7
TGTGCCAGCAGTTTAAACCTGCGGGGATTGATGTACGAGCAGTACTTC
CASSLNLRGLMYEQYF
>NA|TRBV28|NA|TRBJ2-1
TGTGCCAGCAGTCTTAGGAGCGGAAGCTCCTACAATGAGCAGTTCTTC
CASSLRSGSSYNEQFF
>TRBD1|TRBV30|NA|TRBJ2-5
TGTGCCTGGAGGACAGGGCCAGAGACCCAGTACTTC
CAWRTGPETQYF
>TRBD2|TRBV27|NA|TRBJ2-7
TGTGCCAGCAGCCTATCCTTTCCTTTACTAGCGGGAGAAAACGAGCAGTACTTC
CASSLSFPLLAGENEQYF
>NA|TRBV27|NA|TRBJ2-7
TGTGCCAGCAGTTTATCGATAACAGGGAGGGAGAGCGAGCAGTACTTC
CASSLSITGRESEQYF
>NA|TRBV7-9|NA|TRBJ1-5
TGTGCCAGCAGCCCCACAGGGTATAGCAATCAGCCCCAGCATTTT
CASSPTGYSNQPQHF
>TRBD1|TRBV7-9|few|TRBJ1-3
TGTGCCAGCAGCTTAGGTTGGGACAGTGTTGACACCATATATTTT
CASSLGWDSVDTIYF
>NA|TRBV19|NA|TRBJ2-2
TGTGCCACCTCCCCCATGGGTACCGGGGAGCTGTTTTTT
CATSPMGTGELFF
>NA|TRBV4-2|few|TRBJ1-1
TGTGCCAGCAGCCTGGGGCCGACGGACGGGAACACTGAAGCTTTCTTT
CASSLGPTDGNTEAFF
>TRBD1|TRBV4-1|NA|TRBJ2-7
TGCGCCAGCAGCCAGCCGGGACAGGGGTCCTACGAGCAGTACTTC
CASSQPGQGSYEQYF
>NA|TRBV28|NA|TRBJ1-5
TGTGCCAGCAGTTTAACGGGGGGCAATCAGCCCCAGCATTTT
CASSLTGGNQPQHF
>NA|TRBV6-5|NA|TRBJ1-1
TGTGCCAGCAGTTACTCGAGATGGGGGGAGGCTGAAGCTTTCTTT
CASSYSRWGEAEAFF
>TRBD1|TRBV5-6|few|TRBJ1-1
TGTGCCAGCAGCTTGGCAGGACAGGGAGGATACACTGAAGCTTTCTTT
CASSLAGQGGYTEAFF
>NA|TRBV7-6|NA|TRBJ1-4
TGTGCCAGCAGCTTAGAGGGACATCCTAATGAAAAACTGTTTTTT
CASSLEGHPNEKLFF
>NA|TRBV20-1|NA|TRBJ2-5
TGCAGTGTAGGGCGAGGAGAGACCCAGTACTTC
CSVGRGETQYF
>NA|TRBV28|NA|TRBJ1-2
TGTGCCAGCAGGGCTAACTATGGCTACACCTTC
CASRANYGYTF
>NA|TRBV11-2|few|TRBJ1-3
TGTGCCAGCAGCGCCCTAGGCGGCGGGAGCTCTGGAAACACCATATATTTT
CASSALGGGSSGNTIYF
>NA|TRBV4-1|NA|TRBJ1-3
TGCGCCAGCAGCCAACCCCCGGGGAGAAACACCATATATTTT
CASSQPPGRNTIYF
>TRBD1|TRBV5-4|NA|TRBJ2-3
TGTGCCAGCAGCCTACAGGACAGGAGCACAGATACGCAGTATTTT
CASSLQDRSTDTQYF
>NA|TRBV2|NA|TRBJ1-2
TGTGCCAGCATCAACCGACCGGAATCTAACTATGGCTACACCTTC
CASINRPESNYGYTF
>NA|TRBV6-1|NA|TRBJ1-2
TGTGCCAGCACCGCCCTCAACTATGGCTACACCTTC
CASTALNYGYTF
>NA|TRBV5-1|NA|TRBJ2-7
TGCGCCAGCAGCTTGGGAGGTGGGCCCTACGAGCAGTACTTC
CASSLGGGPYEQYF
>NA|TRBV15|NA|TRBJ1-1
TGTGCCACCAGCAGAGATACGGGGCGCTGGGATACTGAAGCTTTCTTT
CATSRDTGRWDTEAFF
>TRBD2|TRBV7-9|NA|TRBJ2-5
TGTGCCAGCAGCCCCGGACTAGCTCAGAAAGAGACCCAGTACTTC
CASSPGLAQKETQYF
>NA|TRBV10-3|NA|TRBJ1-5
TGTGCCATCAGTGAGTCGGGTCGCAGCAATCAGCCCCAGCATTTT
CAISESGRSNQPQHF
>NA|TRBV30|NA|TRBJ1-1
TGTGCCTGGAGTAACAGCGGGAACACTGAAGCTTTCTTT
CAWSNSGNTEAFF